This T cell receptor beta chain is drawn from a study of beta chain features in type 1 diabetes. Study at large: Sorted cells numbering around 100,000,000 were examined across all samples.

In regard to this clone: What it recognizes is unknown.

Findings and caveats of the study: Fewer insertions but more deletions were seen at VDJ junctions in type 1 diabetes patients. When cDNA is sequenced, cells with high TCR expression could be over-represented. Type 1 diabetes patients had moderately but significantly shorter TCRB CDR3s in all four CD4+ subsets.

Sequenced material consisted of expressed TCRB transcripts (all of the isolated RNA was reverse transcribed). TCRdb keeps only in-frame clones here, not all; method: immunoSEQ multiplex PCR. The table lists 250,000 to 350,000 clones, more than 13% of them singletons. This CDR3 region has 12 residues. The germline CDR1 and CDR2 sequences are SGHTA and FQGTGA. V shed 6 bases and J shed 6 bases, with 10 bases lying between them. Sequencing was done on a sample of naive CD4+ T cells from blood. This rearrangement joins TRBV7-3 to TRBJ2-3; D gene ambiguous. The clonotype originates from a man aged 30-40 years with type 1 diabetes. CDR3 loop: CASRGVADTQYF. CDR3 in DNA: TGTGCCAGCAGGGGCGTGGCCGATACGCAGTATTTT.